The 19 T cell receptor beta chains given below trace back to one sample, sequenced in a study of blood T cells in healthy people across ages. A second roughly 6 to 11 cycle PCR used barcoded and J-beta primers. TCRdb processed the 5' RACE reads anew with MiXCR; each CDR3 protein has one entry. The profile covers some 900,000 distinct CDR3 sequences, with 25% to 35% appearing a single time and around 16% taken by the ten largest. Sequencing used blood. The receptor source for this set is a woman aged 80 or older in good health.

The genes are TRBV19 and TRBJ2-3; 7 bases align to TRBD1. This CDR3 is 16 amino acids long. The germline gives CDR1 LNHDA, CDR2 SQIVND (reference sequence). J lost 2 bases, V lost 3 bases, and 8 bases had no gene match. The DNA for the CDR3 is TGTGCCAGTAGTATGAGGGACAGTCATTACACAGATACGCAGTATTTT. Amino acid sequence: CASSMRDSHYTDTQYF.

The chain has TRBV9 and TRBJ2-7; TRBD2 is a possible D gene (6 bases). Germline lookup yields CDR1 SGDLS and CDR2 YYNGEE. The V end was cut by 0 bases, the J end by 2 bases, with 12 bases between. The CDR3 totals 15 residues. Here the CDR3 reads CASSVEAGPTYEQYF. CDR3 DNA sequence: TGTGCCAGCAGCGTAGAGGCGGGACCCACCTACGAGCAGTACTTC.

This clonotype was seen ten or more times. CDR3 region: CASSFSQGGGYTF. The CDR3 nucleotides are TGTGCCAGCAGTTTTTCCCAGGGTGGGGGCTACACCTTC. The genes are TRBV27 and TRBJ1-2; weak D call: TRBD1 (5 bases). Between the trimmed V and J ends, which lost 3 bases and 8 bases, there was a span of 13 bases. This CDR3 region has 13 residues. From germline, CDR1 is MNHEY and CDR2 SMNVEV (reference sequence).

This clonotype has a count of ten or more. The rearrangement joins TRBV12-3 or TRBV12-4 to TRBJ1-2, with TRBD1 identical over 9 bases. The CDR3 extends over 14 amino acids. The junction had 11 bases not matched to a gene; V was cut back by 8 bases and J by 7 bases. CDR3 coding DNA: TGTGCCAGCCGGGGGACAGGGAGTAGTGGTGGCTACACCTTC. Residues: CASRGTGSSGGYTF.

CDR3 region: CSARATVTYEQYF. CDR3 nucleotides: TGCAGTGCTAGAGCGACAGTTACCTACGAGCAGTACTTC. The V gene is TRBV20-1, the J gene TRBJ2-7, with D maybe TRBD1 (5 bases). V lost 1 base and J 2 bases, leaving 9 bases between the germline ends. The CDR3 length is 13 residues. Germline CDR1 reads DFQATT; CDR2 reads SNEGSKA (reference sequence).

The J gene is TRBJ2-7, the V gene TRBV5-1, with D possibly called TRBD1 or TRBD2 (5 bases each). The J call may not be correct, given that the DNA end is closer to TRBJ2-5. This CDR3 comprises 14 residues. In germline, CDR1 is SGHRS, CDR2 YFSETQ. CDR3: CASSMGRGEETQYF. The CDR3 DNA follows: TGCGCCAGCAGCATGGGACGGGGAGAGGAGACCCAGTACTTC.

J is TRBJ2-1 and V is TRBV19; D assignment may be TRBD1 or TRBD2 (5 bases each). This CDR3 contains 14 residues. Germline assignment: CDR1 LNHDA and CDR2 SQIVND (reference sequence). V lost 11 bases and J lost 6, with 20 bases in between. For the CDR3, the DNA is TGTGCCGCCTCCACGGGACCGCAGACCAATGAGCAGTTCTTC. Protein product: CAASTGPQTNEQFF.

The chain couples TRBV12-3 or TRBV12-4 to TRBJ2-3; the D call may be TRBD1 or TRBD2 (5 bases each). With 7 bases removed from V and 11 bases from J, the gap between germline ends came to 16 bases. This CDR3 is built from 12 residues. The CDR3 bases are TGTGCCAGCAACCGGGGCACAGATGTGCAGTATTTT. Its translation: CASNRGTDVQYF.

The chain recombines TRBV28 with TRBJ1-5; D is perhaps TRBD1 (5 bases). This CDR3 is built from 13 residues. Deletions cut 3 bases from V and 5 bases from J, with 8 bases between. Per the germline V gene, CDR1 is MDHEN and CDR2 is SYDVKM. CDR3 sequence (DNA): TGTGCCAGCAGTTTGGCAGGGCATCAGCCCCAGCATTTT. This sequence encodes CASSLAGHQPQHF. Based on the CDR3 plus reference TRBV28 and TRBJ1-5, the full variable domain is DVKVTQSSRYLVKRTGEKVFLECVQDMDHENMFWYRQDPGLGLRLIYFSYDVKMKEKGDIPEGYSVSREKKERFSLILESASTNQTSMYLCASSLAGHQPQHFGDGTRLSIL.

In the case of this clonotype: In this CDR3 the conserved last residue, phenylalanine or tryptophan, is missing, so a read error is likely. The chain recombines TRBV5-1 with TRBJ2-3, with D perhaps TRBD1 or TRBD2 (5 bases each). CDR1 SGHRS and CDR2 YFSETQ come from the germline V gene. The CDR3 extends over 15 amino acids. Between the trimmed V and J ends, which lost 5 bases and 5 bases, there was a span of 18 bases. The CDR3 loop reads CASRDGTGPGDTQYV. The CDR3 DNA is TGCGCCAGCAGAGACGGGACGGGACCTGGAGATACGCAGTATGTT.

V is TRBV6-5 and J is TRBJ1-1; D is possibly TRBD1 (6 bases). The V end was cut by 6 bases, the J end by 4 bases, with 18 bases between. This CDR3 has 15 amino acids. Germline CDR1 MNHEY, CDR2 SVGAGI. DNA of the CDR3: TGTGCCAGCAGCCCCGGGGGGGGCATAGGCACTGAAGCTTTCTTT. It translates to CASSPGGGIGTEAFF.

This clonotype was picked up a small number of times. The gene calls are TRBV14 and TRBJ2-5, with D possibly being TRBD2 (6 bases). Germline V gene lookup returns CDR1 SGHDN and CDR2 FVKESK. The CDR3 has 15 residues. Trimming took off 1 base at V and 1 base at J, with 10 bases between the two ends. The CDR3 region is CASSQGRGIQETQYF. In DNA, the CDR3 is TGTGCCAGCAGCCAAGGTCGGGGGATCCAAGAGACCCAGTACTTC.

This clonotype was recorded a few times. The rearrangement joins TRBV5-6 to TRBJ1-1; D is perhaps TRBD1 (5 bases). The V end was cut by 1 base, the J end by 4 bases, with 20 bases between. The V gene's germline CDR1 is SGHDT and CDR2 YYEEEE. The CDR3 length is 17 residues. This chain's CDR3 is CASSLPSSVGASTEAFF. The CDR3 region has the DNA TGTGCCAGCAGCTTGCCCTCTTCCGTCGGGGCGAGCACTGAAGCTTTCTTT.

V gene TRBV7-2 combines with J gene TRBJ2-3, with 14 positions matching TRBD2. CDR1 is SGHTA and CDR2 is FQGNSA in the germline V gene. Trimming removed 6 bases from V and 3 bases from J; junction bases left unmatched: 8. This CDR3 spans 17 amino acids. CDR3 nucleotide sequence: TGTGCCAGCAGAAGACCGACTAGCGGGAGGGCAACAGATACGCAGTATTTT. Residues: CASRRPTSGRATDTQYF.

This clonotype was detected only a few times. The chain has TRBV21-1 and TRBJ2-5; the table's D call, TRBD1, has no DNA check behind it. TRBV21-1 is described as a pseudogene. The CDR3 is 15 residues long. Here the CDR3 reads CASSKGQGSEQTQYF. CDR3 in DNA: TGTGCCAGCAGCAAAGGACAGGGGAGCGAGCAGACCCAGTACTTC.

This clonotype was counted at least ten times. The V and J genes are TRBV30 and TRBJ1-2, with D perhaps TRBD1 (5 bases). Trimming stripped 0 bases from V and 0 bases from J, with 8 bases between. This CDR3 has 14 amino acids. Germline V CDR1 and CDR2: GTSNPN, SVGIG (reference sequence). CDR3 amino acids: CAWSVYRTNYGYTF. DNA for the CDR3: TGTGCCTGGAGTGTATACAGGACTAACTATGGCTACACCTTC.

The CDR3 region has the DNA TGTGCCAGTAGTCTCTGGGGGGATGGCAATCAGCCCCAGCATTTT. Protein product: CASSLWGDGNQPQHF. The chain carries TRBV19 and TRBJ1-5; a possible D gene is TRBD1 (5 bases). Trimming removed 5 bases from V and 2 bases from J, with 13 bases in between. Germline V lookup: CDR1 LNHDA, CDR2 SQIVND (reference sequence). The CDR3 consists of 15 residues. Looking up the rest from reference TRBV19 and TRBJ1-5 gives the full variable domain: DGGITQSPKYLFRKEGQNVTLSCEQNLNHDAMYWYRQDPGQGLRLIYYSQIVNDFQKGDIAEGYSVSREKKESFPLTVTSAQKNPTAFYLCASSLWGDGNQPQHFGDGTRLSIL.

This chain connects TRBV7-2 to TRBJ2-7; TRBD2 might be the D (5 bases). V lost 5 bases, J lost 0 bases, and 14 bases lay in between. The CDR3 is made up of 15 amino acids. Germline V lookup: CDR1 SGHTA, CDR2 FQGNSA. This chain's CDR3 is CASSHTGGSSYEQYF. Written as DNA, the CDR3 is TGTGCCAGCAGCCATACCGGAGGAAGCTCCTACGAGCAGTACTTC. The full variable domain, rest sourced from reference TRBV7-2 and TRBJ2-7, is GAGVSQSPSNKVTEKGKDVELRCDPISGHTALYWYRQSLGQGLEFLIYFQGNSAPDKSGLPSDRFSAERTGGSVSTLTIQRTQQEDSAVYLCASSHTGGSSYEQYFGPGTRLTVT.

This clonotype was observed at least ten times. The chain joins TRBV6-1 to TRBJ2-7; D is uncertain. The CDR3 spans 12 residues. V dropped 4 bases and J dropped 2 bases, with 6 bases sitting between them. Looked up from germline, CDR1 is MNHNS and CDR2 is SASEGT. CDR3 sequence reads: CASSGSTYEQYF. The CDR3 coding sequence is TGTGCCAGCAGTGGGTCCACCTACGAGCAGTACTTC.